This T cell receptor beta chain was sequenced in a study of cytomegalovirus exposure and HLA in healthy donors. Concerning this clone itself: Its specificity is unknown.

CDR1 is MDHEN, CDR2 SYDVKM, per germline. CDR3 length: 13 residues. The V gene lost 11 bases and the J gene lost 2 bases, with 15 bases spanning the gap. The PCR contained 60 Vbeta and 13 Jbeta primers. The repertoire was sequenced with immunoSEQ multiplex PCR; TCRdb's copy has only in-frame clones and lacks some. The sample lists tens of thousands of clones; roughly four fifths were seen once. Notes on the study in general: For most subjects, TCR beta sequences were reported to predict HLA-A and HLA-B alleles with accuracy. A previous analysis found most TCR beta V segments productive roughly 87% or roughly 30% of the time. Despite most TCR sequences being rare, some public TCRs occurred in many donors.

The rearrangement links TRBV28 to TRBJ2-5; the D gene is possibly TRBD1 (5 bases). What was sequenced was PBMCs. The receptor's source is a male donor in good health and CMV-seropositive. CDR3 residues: CAANGATQETQYF. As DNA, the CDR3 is TGTGCCGCCAATGGGGCAACTCAAGAGACCCAGTACTTC.